The rows below give T cell receptor beta chains drawn from one sample of a study of T cells after yellow fever vaccination. MiXCR, run by TCRdb on the 5' RACE reads, gives a single entry per CDR3 protein. The table lists approximately 260,000 distinct CDR3 sequences, 10% to 15% of them singletons, with roughly 0.5% in the top ten. This sample comprised CD4+ T cells sorted from PBMCs, obtained 45 days after the yellow fever booster vaccination. The receptors were sampled from a man in his thirties or forties who received the YFV17D yellow fever vaccine. CDR3s include the opening cysteine and the closing phenylalanine or tryptophan.

TRBV7-2 CASSLRTPNEQFF
TRBV10-3 CAIRGGLAPRDEQFF
TRBV20-1 CSARVGGDQPQHF
TRBV27 CASSPRLAGVFEQYF
TRBV13 CASSSWGGTEAFF
TRBV7-9 CASSFPESGDGYTF
TRBV7-2 CASSLAPTSGEQYF
TRBV3-1 CASSPGTPGVAFF
TRBV12-3/TRBV12-4 CASSFGGLDLSGANVLTF
TRBV20-1 CSAKPGLQQYF
TRBV6-5 CASSYSGGRYYEQYF
TRBV12-5 CASGSSGTNEQFF
TRBV29-1 CSVERPPGGTQYF
TRBV5-1 CASSSQDVRETQYF
TRBV19 CASSNPWAGATNEQFF
TRBV7-2 CASSLDRGMNEQYF
TRBV7-2 CASSLVGTSDTDTQYF
TRBV18 CASSGTGWYEQYF
TRBV5-1 CASSFNKPTDGYTF
TRBV14 CASSPTLAGELFF
TRBV20-1 CSASYDTEAFF
TRBV4-3 CASSHERVGELFF
TRBV11-3 CASSLDHKADTQYF
TRBV7-2 CASSSYWTGTTGELFF
TRBV28 CASSSTLTGGEQYF
TRBV7-2 CASSLSGSVGNEQFF
TRBV21-1 CASSSAGKSHEQYF
TRBV4-3 CASSQDAARTDTQYF
TRBV6-5 CASSHRLAQETQYF
TRBV5-5 CASSLEQSSYNEQFF
TRBV28 CASSTHIYGYTF
TRBV5-1 CASSLSPTSIETQYF
TRBV6-6 CASSYVEAGELFF
TRBV2 CASRTLFGINYGYTF
TRBV20-1 CSARELGSYNEQFF
TRBV3-1 CASSPLIGGGPQFF
TRBV5-1 CASNTGGSSGANVLTF
TRBV7-2 CASRFGLRGRYEQYF
TRBV2 CASREIGLLSSYEQYF
TRBV7-2 CASSPMRLPTDTQYF
TRBV7-8 CASSLVVDRLRSSYEQYF
TRBV2 CASSEARQGARQGWGTQYF